The count of the clone carrying this T cell receptor (beta chain) is one. This CDR3 has 14 amino acids. Germline CDR1 SGDLS, CDR2 YYNGEE. Trimming removed 3 bases from V and 6 bases from J, with 12 bases in between. These data come from a study of somatic mutations in cytotoxic T cells in rheumatoid arthritis. The overall study: Collection of patient blood (over 26 ml EDTA) took place right after diagnosis, before any treatment.

In the original analysis: Patient-derived CD8+ clones with a size above 1% showed rare matches to published virus-specific TCRB sequences. Data came from immunoSEQ multiplex PCR; TCRdb stores just in-frame clones and leaves some out. V, J and clone size are taken as reported in that table, and D and trimming were inferred from the DNA itself. Of 13,000 to 15,000 clones in the sample, approximately 74% were seen once. The sequenced sample consisted of CD8+ T cells sorted from blood. This clonotype was sampled from an adult with rheumatoid arthritis. The chain links TRBV9 to TRBJ2-2, with TRBD1 as a possible D gene (6 bases). CDR3 sequence reads: CASSEQGSAGELFF. In DNA form, the CDR3 reads TGTGCCAGCAGCGAACAGGGATCCGCCGGGGAGCTGTTTTTT. Combining the CDR3 with reference TRBV9 and TRBJ2-2 gives the whole variable domain DSGVTQTPKHLITATGQRVTLRCSPRSGDLSVYWYQQSLDQGLQFLIQYYNGEERAKGNILERFSAQQFPDLHSELNLSSLELGDSALYFCASSEQGSAGELFFGEGSRLTVL.